This T cell receptor (beta chain) emerged from a study of CD8+ T cells in alopecia areata. The study, taken as a whole, reports: Sequenced scalp T cells also include alphabeta T cells resident in normal skin. Alopecia totalis/universalis scalp especially showed more expanded CD8+ clones than normal scalp.

From alopecia areata patients, lesional scalp punch biopsies and peripheral blood were collected. Germline CDR1 reads MDHEN; CDR2 reads SYDVKM. The CDR3 spans 15 residues. V was shortened by 6 bases and J by 3 bases, with 14 bases between the two germline ends. Sequencing relied on a cDNA template that was reverse transcribed from extracted RNA. The protocol was immunoSEQ multiplex PCR, while the TCRdb copy is restricted to in-frame clones and leaves out a portion. The repertoire holds roughly 140,000 clones, with approximately 50% as singletons. This clone was recorded a few times. No antigen is known for it.

The chain combines TRBV28 with TRBJ2-2, with D maybe TRBD1 (6 bases). The sequence was collected from a human donor with alopecia areata. The sequencing used CD4+ T cells sorted from blood, collected at week 0. CDR3 amino acids: CASRKTGHYTGELFF. The CDR3 coding sequence is TGTGCCAGCAGAAAAACAGGGCATTACACCGGGGAGCTGTTTTTT.